This is a list of T cell receptor beta chains from one sample in a study of blood T cell repertoires in COVID-19. Assay used: immunoSEQ multiplex PCR; TCRdb lists only in-frame clones, some missing. The sample includes about 250,000 clones, around 87% of them seen just once. Sequencing was carried out using PBMCs or T cells enriched from blood (not recorded which). The receptors come from a woman aged 45 to 65 who had recovered from COVID-19. Both conserved end residues are part of each CDR3. Each record gives: J gene, clone size, V gene, CDR3 protein. For some rows the clone size is stated as once, few or many, or as a class when expanded; others skip it.

>TRBJ2-3|.|TRBV5-4
CASSPENGLDTQYF
>TRBJ2-1|.|TRBV11-1
CASSGTRYNEQFF
>TRBJ2-1|.|TRBV7-9
CASSLIGLAGDNEQFF
>TRBJ2-1|.|TRBV4-1
CASSPSIRDEQFF
>TRBJ1-6|.|TRBV2
CARSKQGENSPLHF
>TRBJ2-7|.|TRBV6-1
CASSEFSGQYEQYF
>TRBJ1-1|.|TRBV18
CASSPLGESRTEAFF
>TRBJ2-1|.|TRBV24-1
CATSDLIFGGPGTSFHDEQFF
>TRBJ2-7|once|TRBV12-1
CASSSTSGYYEQYF
>TRBJ1-5|.|TRBV10-3
CAIRSTGDNQPQHF
>TRBJ1-5|.|TRBV7-8
CASSSGIPGQGNQPQHF
>TRBJ1-2|.|TRBV4-1
CASSQHSGLAGDYGYTF
>TRBJ2-2|.|TRBV28
CASSLFRGINTGELFF
>TRBJ1-2|.|TRBV28
CAAAPRGYGYTF
>TRBJ2-3|.|TRBV9
CASSVVSSLDTQYF
>TRBJ2-5|once|TRBV18
CASSPGLIGVETQYF
>TRBJ1-4|.|TRBV19
CATHSGTDYRVNEKLFF
>TRBJ2-1|.|TRBV11-2
CASSVGAGIYNEQFF
>TRBJ2-1|.|TRBV18
CASSPRLLTGSEQFF
>TRBJ2-5|medium-sized|TRBV18
CASSQGQGETQYF
>TRBJ2-1|.|TRBV27
CASSLYGLAGGLTNNEQFF
>TRBJ2-5|.|TRBV5-5
CASSRTSGSGETQYF
>TRBJ1-1|.|TRBV7-2
CASSFEQGYTEAFF
>TRBJ1-1|once|TRBV5-1
CASRVDTNTEAFF
>TRBJ1-2|.|TRBV15
CATSRTPWAGHNYGYTF
>TRBJ2-3|.|TRBV9
CASSPRRGSDTQYF
>TRBJ1-2|.|TRBV10-1
CASSAVDRVFKDGYTF
>TRBJ2-7|.|TRBV5-6
CASSLYPGGKAYEQYF
>TRBJ2-1|.|TRBV19
CASRVGAEAYNEQFF
>TRBJ2-1|.|TRBV7-9
CASSSGNQVGEQFF
>TRBJ2-3|once|TRBV7-8
CASSPISGSDTQYF
>TRBJ2-5|once|TRBV6-5
CASSSPQETQYF
>TRBJ2-3|.|TRBV7-2
CASSLWTGGYIDTQYF
>TRBJ2-7|.|TRBV2
CASAVRDHSYEQYF
>TRBJ2-5|once|TRBV7-2
CASSNSGRSQETQYF
>TRBJ1-1|few|TRBV6-2/TRBV6-3
CASSYGQLGNTEAFF
>TRBJ2-7|few|TRBV20-1
CRLEFPYEQYF
>TRBJ2-5|.|TRBV7-9
CASSLRGEGETQYF
>TRBJ2-3|.|TRBV28
CASSLSTDTQYF
>TRBJ1-2|.|TRBV4-1
CASSQVGTGYGYTF
>TRBJ2-7|.|TRBV7-9
CASSLALGQQSYEQYF
>TRBJ2-1|.|TRBV3-1/TRBV3-2
CASSQAPSGGEQFF
>TRBJ2-7|.|TRBV6-6
CASSSSLGVYEQYF
>TRBJ2-1|.|TRBV7-8
CASNIHRGGNEQFF
>TRBJ1-1|.|TRBV29-1
CSGYYLNEAFF
>TRBJ2-7|.|TRBV19
CASNRAGGYHEQYF
>TRBJ2-7|.|TRBV3-1/TRBV3-2
CASSQEVGRELREQYF
>TRBJ1-3|.|TRBV10-3
CAISQPSSGNTIYF
>TRBJ2-1|few|TRBV13
CASSPRLAALSEGKYNEQFF
>TRBJ1-2|.|TRBV12-3/TRBV12-4
CASSPFRYYGYTF
>TRBJ2-7|.|TRBV4-1
CASSHTSGRTYEQYF
>TRBJ2-6|.|TRBV5-6
CASSVTGANVLTF